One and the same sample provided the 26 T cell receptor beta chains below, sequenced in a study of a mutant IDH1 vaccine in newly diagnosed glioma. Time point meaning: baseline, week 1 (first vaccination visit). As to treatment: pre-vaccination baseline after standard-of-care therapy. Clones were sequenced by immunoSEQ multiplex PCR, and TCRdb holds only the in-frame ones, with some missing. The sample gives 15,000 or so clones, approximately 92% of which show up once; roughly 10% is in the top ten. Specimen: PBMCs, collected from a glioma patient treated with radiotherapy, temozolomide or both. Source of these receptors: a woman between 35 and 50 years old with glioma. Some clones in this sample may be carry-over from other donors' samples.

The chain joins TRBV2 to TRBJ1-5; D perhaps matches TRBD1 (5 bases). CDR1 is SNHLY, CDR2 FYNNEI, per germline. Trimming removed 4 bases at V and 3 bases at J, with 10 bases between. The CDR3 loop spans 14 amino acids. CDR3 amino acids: CASSGGGFNQPQHF. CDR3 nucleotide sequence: TGTGCCAGCAGTGGGGGGGGGTTCAATCAGCCCCAGCATTTT.

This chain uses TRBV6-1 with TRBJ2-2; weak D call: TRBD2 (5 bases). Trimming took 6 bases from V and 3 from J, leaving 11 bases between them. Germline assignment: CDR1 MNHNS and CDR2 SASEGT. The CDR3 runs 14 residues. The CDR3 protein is CASRRSGDTGELFF. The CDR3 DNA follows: TGTGCCAGCAGGCGGAGCGGCGACACCGGGGAGCTGTTTTTT.

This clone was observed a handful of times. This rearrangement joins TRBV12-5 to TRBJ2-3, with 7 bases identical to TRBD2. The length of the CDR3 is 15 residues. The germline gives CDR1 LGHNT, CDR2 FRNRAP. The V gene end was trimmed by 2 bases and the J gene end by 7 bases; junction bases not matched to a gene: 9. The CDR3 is CASGLLSGGRHTQYF. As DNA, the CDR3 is TGTGCTAGTGGTTTGCTGTCGGGGGGAAGGCATACGCAGTATTTT.

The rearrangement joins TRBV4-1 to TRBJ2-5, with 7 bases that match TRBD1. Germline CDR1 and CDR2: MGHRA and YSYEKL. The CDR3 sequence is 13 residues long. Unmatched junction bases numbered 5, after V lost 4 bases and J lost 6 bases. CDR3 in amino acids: CASSPTGLKTQYF. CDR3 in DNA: TGCGCCAGCAGCCCGACAGGGCTGAAGACCCAGTACTTC.

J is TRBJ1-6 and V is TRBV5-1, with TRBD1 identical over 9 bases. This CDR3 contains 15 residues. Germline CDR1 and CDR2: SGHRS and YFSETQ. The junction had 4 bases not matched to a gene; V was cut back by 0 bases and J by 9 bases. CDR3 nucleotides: TGCGCCAGCAGCTTGGTACAGGGGGCAAGTTCACCCCTCCACTTT. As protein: CASSLVQGASSPLHF.

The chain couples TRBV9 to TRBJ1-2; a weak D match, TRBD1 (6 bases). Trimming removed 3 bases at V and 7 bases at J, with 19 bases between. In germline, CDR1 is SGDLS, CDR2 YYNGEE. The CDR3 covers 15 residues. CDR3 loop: CASSATGTSASGYTF. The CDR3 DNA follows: TGTGCCAGCAGCGCGACCGGGACATCGGCTAGTGGCTACACCTTC.

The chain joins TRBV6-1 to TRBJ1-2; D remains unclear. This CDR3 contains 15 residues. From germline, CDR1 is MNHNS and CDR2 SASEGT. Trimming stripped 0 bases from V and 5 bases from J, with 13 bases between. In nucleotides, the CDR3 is TGTGCCAGCAGTGAAGCGCCTCACGGACGATATGGCTACACCTTC. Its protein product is CASSEAPHGRYGYTF.

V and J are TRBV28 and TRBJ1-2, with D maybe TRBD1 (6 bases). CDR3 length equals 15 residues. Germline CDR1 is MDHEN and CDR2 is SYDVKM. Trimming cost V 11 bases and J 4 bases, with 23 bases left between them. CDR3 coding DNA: TGTGCCTTCGAGGGGGGACTGAAGTTCCTCTATGGCTACACCTTC. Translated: CAFEGGLKFLYGYTF.

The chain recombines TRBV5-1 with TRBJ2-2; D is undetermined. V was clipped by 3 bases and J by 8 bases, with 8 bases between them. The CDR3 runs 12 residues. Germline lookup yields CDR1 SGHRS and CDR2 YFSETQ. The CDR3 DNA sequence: TGCGCCAGCAGCTCCATTGGTGGGGAGCTGTTTTTT. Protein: CASSSIGGELFF.

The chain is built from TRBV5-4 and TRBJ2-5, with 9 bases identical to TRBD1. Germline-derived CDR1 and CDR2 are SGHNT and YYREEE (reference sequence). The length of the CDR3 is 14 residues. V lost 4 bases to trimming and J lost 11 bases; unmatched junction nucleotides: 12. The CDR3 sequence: CASSTRDRAAEQYF. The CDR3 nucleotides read TGTGCCAGCAGCACCCGGGACAGGGCCGCGGAGCAGTACTTC.

In nucleotides, the CDR3 is TGTGCCAGCAGACGGGACAGGGGGAACACCGGGGAGCTGTTTTTT. Protein product: CASRRDRGNTGELFF. The chain links TRBV6-5 to TRBJ2-2; 10 bases are shared with TRBD1. CDR1 and CDR2 (germline): MNHEY, SVGAGI. This CDR3 is built from 15 residues. After removal of 6 bases from V and 1 base from J, the junction contained 2 bases not matched to a gene.

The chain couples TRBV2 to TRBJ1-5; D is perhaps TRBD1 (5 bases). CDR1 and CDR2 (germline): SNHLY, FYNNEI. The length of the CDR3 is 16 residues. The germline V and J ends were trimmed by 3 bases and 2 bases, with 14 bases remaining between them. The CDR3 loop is CASSDRAGYGNQPQHF. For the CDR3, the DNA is TGTGCCAGCAGTGATCGAGCAGGGTACGGCAATCAGCCCCAGCATTTT.

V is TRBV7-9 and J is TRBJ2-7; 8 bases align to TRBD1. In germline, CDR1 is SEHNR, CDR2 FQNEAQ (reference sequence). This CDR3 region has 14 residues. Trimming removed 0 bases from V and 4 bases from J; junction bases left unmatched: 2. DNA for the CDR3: TGTGCCAGCAGCTTAGCGGGACAGGCATACGAGCAGTACTTC. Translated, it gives CASSLAGQAYEQYF.

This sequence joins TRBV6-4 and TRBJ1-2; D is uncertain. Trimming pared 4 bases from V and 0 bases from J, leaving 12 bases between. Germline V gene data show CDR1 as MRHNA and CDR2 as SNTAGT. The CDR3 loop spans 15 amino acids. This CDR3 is CASSVGPFANYGYTF. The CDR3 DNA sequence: TGTGCCAGCAGTGTAGGGCCATTCGCTAACTATGGCTACACCTTC.

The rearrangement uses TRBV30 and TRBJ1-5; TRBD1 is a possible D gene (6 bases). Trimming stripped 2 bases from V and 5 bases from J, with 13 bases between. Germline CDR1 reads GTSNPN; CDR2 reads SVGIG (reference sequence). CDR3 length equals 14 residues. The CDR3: CAWSSWGADQPQHF. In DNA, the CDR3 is TGTGCCTGGAGTTCTTGGGGGGCTGATCAGCCCCAGCATTTT.

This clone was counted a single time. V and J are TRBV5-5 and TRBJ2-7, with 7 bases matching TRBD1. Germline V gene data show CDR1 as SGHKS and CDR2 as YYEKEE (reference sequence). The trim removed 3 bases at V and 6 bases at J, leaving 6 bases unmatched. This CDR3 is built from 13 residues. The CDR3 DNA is TGTGCCAGCAGCTCGGGGCAGGGGGTCGAGCAGTACTTC. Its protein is CASSSGQGVEQYF.

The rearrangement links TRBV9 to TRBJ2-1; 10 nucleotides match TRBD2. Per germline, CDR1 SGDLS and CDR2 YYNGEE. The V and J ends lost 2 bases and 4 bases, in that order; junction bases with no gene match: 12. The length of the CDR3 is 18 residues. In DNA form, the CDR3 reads TGTGCCAGCAGCGTTTGGGAAACTAGCGGGACCCTATACAATGAGCAGTTCTTC. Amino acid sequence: CASSVWETSGTLYNEQFF.

Written as DNA, the CDR3 is TGTGCCAGCAGCCCCTGGACTACTGGAAACACCATATATTTT. It encodes CASSPWTTGNTIYF. The chain couples TRBV9 to TRBJ1-3, with unresolved D. The V end lost 4 bases, the J end lost 2 bases, and 10 bases lay between the germline ends. Germline V CDR1 and CDR2: SGDLS, YYNGEE. This CDR3 spans 14 amino acids.

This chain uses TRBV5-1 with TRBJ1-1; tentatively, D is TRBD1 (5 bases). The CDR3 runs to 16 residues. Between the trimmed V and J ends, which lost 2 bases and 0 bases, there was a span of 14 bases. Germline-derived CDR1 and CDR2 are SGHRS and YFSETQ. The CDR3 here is CASSFSRDFMNTEAFF. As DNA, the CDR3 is TGCGCCAGCAGCTTCTCCCGGGACTTCATGAACACTGAAGCTTTCTTT. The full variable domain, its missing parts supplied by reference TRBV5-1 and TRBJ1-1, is KAGVTQTPRYLIKTRGQQVTLSCSPISGHRSVSWYQQTPGQGLQFLFEYFSETQRNKGNFPGRFSGRQFSNSRSEMNVSTLELGDSALYLCASSFSRDFMNTEAFFGQGTRLTVV.

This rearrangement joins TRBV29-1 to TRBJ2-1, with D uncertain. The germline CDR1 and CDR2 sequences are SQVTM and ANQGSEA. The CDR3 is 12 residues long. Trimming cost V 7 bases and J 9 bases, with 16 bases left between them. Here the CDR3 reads CSAAFARSEQFF. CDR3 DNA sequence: TGCAGCGCAGCCTTTGCACGAAGTGAGCAGTTCTTC.

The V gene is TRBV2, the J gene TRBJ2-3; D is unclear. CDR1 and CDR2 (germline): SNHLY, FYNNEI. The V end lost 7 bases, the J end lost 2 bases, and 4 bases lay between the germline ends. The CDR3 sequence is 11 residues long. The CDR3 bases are TGTGCCAGCAAGCTCACAGATACGCAGTATTTT. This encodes CASKLTDTQYF. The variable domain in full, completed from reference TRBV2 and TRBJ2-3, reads EPEVTQTPSHQVTQMGQEVILRCVPISNHLYFYWYRQILGQKVEFLVSFYNNEISEKSEIFDDQFSVERPDGSNFTLKIRSTKLEDSAMYFCASKLTDTQYFGPGTRLTVL.

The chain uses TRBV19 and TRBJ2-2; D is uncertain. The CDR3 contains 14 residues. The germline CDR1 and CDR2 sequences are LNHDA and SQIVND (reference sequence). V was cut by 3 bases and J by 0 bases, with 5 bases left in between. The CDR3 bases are TGTGCCAGTAGTATCGAAACGAACACCGGGGAGCTGTTTTTT. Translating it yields CASSIETNTGELFF. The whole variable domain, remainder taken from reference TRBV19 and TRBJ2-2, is DGGITQSPKYLFRKEGQNVTLSCEQNLNHDAMYWYRQDPGQGLRLIYYSQIVNDFQKGDIAEGYSVSREKKESFPLTVTSAQKNPTAFYLCASSIETNTGELFFGEGSRLTVL.

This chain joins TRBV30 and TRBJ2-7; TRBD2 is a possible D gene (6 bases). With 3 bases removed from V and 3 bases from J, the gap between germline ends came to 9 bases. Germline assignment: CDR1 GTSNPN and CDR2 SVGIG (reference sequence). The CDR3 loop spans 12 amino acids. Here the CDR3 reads CAWSPGDYEQYF. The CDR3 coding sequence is TGTGCCTGGAGCCCGGGAGACTACGAGCAGTACTTC. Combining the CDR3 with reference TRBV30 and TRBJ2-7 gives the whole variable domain SQTIHQWPATLVQPVGSPLSLECTVEGTSNPNLYWYRQAAGRGLQLLFYSVGIGQISSEVPQNLSASRPQDRQFILSSKKLLLSDSGFYLCAWSPGDYEQYFGPGTRLTVT.

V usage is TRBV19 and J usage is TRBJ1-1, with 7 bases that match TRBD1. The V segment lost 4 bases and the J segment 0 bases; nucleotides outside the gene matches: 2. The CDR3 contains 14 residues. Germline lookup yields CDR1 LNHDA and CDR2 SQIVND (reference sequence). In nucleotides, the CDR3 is TGTGCCAGTAGTAAAACAGGGGTGAACACTGAAGCTTTCTTT. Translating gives CASSKTGVNTEAFF.

This CDR3 is CASSLRRDTYEQYF. The CDR3 DNA reads TGCGCCAGCAGCTTGCGCAGGGACACCTACGAGCAGTACTTC. The rearrangement links TRBV5-1 to TRBJ2-7, with D tentatively TRBD1 (6 bases). The ends were cut back, 1 base at V and 2 bases at J, with 10 bases in the middle. CDR1 is SGHRS, CDR2 YFSETQ, per germline. The CDR3 covers 14 residues.

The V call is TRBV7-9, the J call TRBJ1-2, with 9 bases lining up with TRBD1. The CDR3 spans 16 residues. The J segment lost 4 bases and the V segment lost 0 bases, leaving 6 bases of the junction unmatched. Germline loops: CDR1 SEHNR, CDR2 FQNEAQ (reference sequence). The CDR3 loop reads CASSLAAGTGPYGYTF. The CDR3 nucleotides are TGTGCCAGCAGCTTAGCCGCCGGGACAGGGCCCTATGGCTACACCTTC.